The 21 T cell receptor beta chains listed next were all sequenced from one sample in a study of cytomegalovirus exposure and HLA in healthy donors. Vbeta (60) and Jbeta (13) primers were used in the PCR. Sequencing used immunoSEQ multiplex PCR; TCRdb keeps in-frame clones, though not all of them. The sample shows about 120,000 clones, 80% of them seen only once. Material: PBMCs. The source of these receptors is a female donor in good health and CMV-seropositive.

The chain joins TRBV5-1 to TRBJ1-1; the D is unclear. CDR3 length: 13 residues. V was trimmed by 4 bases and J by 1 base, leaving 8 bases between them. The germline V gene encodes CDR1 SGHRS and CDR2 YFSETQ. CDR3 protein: CASSPRGNTEAFF. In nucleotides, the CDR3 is TGCGCCAGCAGCCCCCGGGGGAACACTGAAGCTTTCTTT.

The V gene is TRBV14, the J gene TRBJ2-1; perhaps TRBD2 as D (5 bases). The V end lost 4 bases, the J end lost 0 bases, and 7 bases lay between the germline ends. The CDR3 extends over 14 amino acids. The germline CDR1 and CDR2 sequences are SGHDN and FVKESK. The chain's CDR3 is CASSPRVSYNEQFF. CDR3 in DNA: TGTGCCAGCAGCCCGAGGGTCTCCTACAATGAGCAGTTCTTC. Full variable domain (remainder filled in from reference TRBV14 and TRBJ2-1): EAGVTQFPSHSVIEKGQTVTLRCDPISGHDNLYWYRRVMGKEIKFLLHFVKESKQDESGMPNNRFLAERTGGTYSTLKVQPAELEDSGVYFCASSPRVSYNEQFFGPGTRLTVL.

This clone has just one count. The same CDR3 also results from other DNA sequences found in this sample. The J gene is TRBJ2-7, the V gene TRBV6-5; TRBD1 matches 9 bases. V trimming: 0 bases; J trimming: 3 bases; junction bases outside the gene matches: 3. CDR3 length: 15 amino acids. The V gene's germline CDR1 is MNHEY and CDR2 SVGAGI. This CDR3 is CASSYSRQGGYEQYF. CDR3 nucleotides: TGTGCCAGCAGTTACTCGAGACAGGGGGGCTACGAGCAGTACTTC.

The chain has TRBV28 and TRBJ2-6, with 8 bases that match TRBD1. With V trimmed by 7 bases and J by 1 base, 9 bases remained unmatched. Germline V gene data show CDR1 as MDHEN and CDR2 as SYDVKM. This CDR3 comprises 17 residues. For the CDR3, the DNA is TGTGCCAGCACCATTGGACAGGGCCCATCTGGGGCCAACGTCCTGACTTTC. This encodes CASTIGQGPSGANVLTF. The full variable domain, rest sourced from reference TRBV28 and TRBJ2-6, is DVKVTQSSRYLVKRTGEKVFLECVQDMDHENMFWYRQDPGLGLRLIYFSYDVKMKEKGDIPEGYSVSREKKERFSLILESASTNQTSMYLCASTIGQGPSGANVLTFGAGSRLTVL.

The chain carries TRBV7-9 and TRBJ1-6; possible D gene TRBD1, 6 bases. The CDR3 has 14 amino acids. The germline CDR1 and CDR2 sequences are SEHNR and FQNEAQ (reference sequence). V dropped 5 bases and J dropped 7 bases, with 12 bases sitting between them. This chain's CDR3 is CASSVGHINSPLHF. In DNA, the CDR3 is TGTGCCAGCAGCGTGGGACACATCAATTCACCCCTCCACTTT.

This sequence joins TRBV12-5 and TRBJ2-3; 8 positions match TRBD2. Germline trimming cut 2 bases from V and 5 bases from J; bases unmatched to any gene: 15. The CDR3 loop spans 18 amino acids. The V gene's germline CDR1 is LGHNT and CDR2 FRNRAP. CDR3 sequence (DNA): TGTGCTAGTGGTTTGCTTCCACCCATCGGGGGGGCTGAAGATACGCAGTATTTT. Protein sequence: CASGLLPPIGGAEDTQYF.

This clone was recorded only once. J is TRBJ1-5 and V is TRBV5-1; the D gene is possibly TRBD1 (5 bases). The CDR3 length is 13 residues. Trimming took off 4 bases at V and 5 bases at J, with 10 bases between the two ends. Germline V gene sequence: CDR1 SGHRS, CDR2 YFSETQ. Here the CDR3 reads CASSRDRYQPQHF. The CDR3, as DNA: TGCGCCAGCAGCAGAGACAGATATCAGCCCCAGCATTTT.

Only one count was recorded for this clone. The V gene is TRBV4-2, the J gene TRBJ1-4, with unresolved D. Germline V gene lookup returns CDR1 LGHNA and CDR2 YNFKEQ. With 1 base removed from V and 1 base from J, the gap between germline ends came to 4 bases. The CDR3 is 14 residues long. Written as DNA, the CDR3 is TGTGCCAGCAGCCAAGCTTTAACTAATGAAAAACTGTTTTTT. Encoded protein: CASSQALTNEKLFF.

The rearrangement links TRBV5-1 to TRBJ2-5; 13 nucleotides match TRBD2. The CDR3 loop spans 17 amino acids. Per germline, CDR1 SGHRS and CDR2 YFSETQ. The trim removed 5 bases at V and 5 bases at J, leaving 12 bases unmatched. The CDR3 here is CASRLLTSGGSRETQYF. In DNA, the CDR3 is TGCGCCAGCAGGCTCCTGACTAGCGGGGGGTCAAGGGAGACCCAGTACTTC.

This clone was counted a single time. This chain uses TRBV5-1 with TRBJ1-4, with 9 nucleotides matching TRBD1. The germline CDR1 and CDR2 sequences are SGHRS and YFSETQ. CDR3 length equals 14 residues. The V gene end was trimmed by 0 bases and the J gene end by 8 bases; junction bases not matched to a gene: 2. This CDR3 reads CASSLGQGEEKLFF. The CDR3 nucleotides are TGCGCCAGCAGCTTGGGACAGGGGGAAGAAAAACTGTTTTTT.

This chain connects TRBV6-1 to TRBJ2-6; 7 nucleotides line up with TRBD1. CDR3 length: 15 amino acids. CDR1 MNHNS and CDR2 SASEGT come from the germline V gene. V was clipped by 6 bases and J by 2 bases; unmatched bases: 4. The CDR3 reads CASSAGTAGANVLTF. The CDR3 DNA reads TGTGCCAGCAGCGCCGGGACAGCTGGGGCCAACGTCCTGACTTTC.

The CDR3 loop reads CASSPTGVTHFF. The CDR3 region has the DNA TGTGCCAGCAGCCCGACAGGGGTCACGCATTTCTTC. The V gene is TRBV5-4, the J gene TRBJ2-1; 8 bases match TRBD1. Germline-derived CDR1 and CDR2 are SGHNT and YYREEE (reference sequence). The CDR3 has 12 residues. After removal of 4 bases from V and 16 bases from J, the junction contained 10 bases not matched to a gene. Using reference TRBV5-4 and TRBJ2-1 for the parts outside the CDR3, the full variable domain is ETGVTQSPTHLIKTRGQQVTLRCSSQSGHNTVSWYQQALGQGPQFIFQYYREEENGRGNFPPRFSGLQFPNYSSELNVNALELDDSALYLCASSPTGVTHFFGPGTRLTVL.

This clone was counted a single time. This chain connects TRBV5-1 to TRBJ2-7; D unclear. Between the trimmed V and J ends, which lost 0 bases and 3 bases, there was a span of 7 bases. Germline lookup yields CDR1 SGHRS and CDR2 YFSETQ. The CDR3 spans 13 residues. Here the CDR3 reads CASSLEQYYEQYF. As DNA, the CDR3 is TGCGCCAGCAGCTTGGAACAGTACTACGAGCAGTACTTC. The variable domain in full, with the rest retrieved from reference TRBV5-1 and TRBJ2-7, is KAGVTQTPRYLIKTRGQQVTLSCSPISGHRSVSWYQQTPGQGLQFLFEYFSETQRNKGNFPGRFSGRQFSNSRSEMNVSTLELGDSALYLCASSLEQYYEQYFGPGTRLTVT.

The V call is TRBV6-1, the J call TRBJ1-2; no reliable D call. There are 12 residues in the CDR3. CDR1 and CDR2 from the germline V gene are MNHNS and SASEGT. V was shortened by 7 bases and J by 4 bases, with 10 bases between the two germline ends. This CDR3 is CASMVGPYGYTF. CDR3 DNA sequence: TGTGCCAGCATGGTGGGCCCCTATGGCTACACCTTC.

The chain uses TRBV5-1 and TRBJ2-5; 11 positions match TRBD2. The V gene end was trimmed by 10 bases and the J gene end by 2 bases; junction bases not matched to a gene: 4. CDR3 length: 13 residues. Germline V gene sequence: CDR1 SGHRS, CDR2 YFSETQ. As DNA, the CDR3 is TGCGCCTCCCGGACTAGCGGGCAAGAGACCCAGTACTTC. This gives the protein CASRTSGQETQYF.

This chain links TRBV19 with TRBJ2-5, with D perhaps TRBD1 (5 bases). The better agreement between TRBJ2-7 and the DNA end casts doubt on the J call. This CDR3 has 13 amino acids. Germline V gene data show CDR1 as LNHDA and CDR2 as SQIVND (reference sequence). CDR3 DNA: TGTGCCAGTAGTATCGGCAGGGCCTACGAGCAGTACTTC. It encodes CASSIGRAYEQYF.

The CDR3 nucleotides read TGTGCCAGTGGAAGGGGAAAATACTATGGCTACACCTTC. Residues: CASGRGKYYGYTF. The chain joins TRBV19 to TRBJ1-2; weak D call: TRBD1 (5 bases). V dropped 8 bases and J dropped 3 bases, with 13 bases sitting between them. Germline V lookup: CDR1 LNHDA, CDR2 SQIVND (reference sequence). The CDR3 consists of 13 residues. Looking up the rest from reference TRBV19 and TRBJ1-2 gives the full variable domain: DGGITQSPKYLFRKEGQNVTLSCEQNLNHDAMYWYRQDPGQGLRLIYYSQIVNDFQKGDIAEGYSVSREKKESFPLTVTSAQKNPTAFYLCASGRGKYYGYTFGSGTRLTVV.

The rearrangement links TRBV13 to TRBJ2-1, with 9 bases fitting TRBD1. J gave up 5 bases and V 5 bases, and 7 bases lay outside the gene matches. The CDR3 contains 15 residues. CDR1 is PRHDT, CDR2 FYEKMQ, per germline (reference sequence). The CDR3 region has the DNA TGTGCCAGCAGCAAACCGGGACAGGGCAACAATGAGCAGTTCTTC. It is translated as CASSKPGQGNNEQFF. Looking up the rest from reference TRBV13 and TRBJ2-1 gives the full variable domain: AAGVIQSPRHLIKEKRETATLKCYPIPRHDTVYWYQQGPGQDPQFLISFYEKMQSDKGSIPDRFSAQQFSDYHSELNMSSLELGDSALYFCASSKPGQGNNEQFFGPGTRLTVL.

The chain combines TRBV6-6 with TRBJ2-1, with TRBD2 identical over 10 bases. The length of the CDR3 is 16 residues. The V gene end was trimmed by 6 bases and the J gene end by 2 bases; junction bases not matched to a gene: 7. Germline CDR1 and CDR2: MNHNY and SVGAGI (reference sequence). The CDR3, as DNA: TGTGCCAGCAGACGTGGACTAGCGGTACCCTACAATGAGCAGTTCTTC. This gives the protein CASRRGLAVPYNEQFF.

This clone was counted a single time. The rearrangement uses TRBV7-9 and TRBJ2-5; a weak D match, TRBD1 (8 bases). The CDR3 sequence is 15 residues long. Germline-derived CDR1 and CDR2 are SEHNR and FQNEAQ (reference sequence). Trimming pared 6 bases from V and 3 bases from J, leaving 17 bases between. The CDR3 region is CASSKGQAGEETQYF. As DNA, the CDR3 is TGTGCCAGCAGTAAGGGACAGGCGGGGGAAGAGACCCAGTACTTC.

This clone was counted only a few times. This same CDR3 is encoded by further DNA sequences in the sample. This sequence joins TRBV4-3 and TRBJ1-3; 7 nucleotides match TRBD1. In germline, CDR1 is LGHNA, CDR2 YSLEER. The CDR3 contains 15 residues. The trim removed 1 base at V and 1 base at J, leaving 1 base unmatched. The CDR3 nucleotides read TGCGCCAGCAGCCAAGGACAGGGATCTGGAAACACCATATATTTT. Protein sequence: CASSQGQGSGNTIYF.